A selection of T cell receptor beta chains follows, all from one sample in a study of T cells in Graves' hyperthyroidism and ophthalmopathy. TCRdb re-called the multiplex PCR reads with MiXCR, one entry per CDR3 protein. Seen here are about 400,000 distinct CDR3 sequences, around 13% observed once, and the top ten hold 9% to 9.5%. Specimen: blood. These TCRs come from a woman under 30 with Graves' hyperthyroidism. CDR3s include the opening cysteine and the closing phenylalanine or tryptophan. Each record gives: J gene, V gene, CDR3 protein.

TRBJ2-7 | TRBV7-9 | CASSRGTWRTVYSYEQYF
TRBJ1-5 | TRBV6-5 | CASSSPSAQHF
TRBJ1-4 | TRBV5-1 | CASSLTGSKTNEKLFF
TRBJ2-1 | TRBV28 | CASSLISSGNEQFF
TRBJ2-7 | TRBV7-3 | CASSLLPPGQGTPKTYEQYF
TRBJ1-1 | TRBV9 | CASSPSGSTNTEAFF
TRBJ2-5 | TRBV2 | CASSGQGDAETQYF
TRBJ1-4 | TRBV10-3 | CAISQTGVYEKLFF
TRBJ2-1 | TRBV6-1 | CASSIAGTYNEQFF
TRBJ2-2 | TRBV27 | CASSAGPPGLAGDTGELFF
TRBJ1-4 | TRBV9 | CASSAYRSNEKLFF
TRBJ2-7 | TRBV28 | CASSFGGVSAYEQYF
TRBJ2-1 | TRBV3-1 | CASSRGLAGEVNEQFF
TRBJ2-3 | TRBV24-1 | CATSDFKASETDTQYF
TRBJ2-3 | TRBV2 | CASSERAGRGTQYF
TRBJ2-7 | TRBV12-3/TRBV12-4 | CASSPIGQGYEQYF
TRBJ2-6 | TRBV20-1 | CSAKGAGANVLTF
TRBJ2-7 | TRBV19 | CASSWSTGKSYEQYF
TRBJ2-3 | TRBV12-3/TRBV12-4 | CASSQPGPRADTQYF
TRBJ1-1 | TRBV10-3 | CAIMSGLNTEAFF
TRBJ1-1 | TRBV28 | CASSPSGAGDTEAFF
TRBJ2-3 | TRBV5-8 | CASSLVGLGMADTQYF
TRBJ2-1 | TRBV29-1 | CSVVGPWTSGTHEQFF
TRBJ2-7 | TRBV9 | CASSAIGAGEQYF
TRBJ1-2 | TRBV28 | CASEGTNGYTF
TRBJ1-1 | TRBV3-1 | CASSQITGSTEAFF
TRBJ1-2 | TRBV12-3/TRBV12-4 | CASSFGQVVDGYTF
TRBJ1-5 | TRBV19 | CASRSPGQGAWQPQHF
TRBJ2-3 | TRBV7-6 | CASSLALQGGGDTQYF
TRBJ1-1 | TRBV7-9 | CASSSQGAFTEAFF
TRBJ2-7 | TRBV28 | CASSSYGDRLQYF
TRBJ2-5 | TRBV29-1 | CSALEETQYF
TRBJ2-7 | TRBV4-1 | CASSQPGQAYEQYF
TRBJ1-5 | TRBV25-1 | CASSELGNQPQHF
TRBJ1-4 | TRBV20-1 | CSASQENEKLFF
TRBJ1-5 | TRBV7-2 | CASSFGQPNQPQHF
TRBJ2-3 | TRBV15 | CATSRDRQRALTDTQYF
TRBJ1-1 | TRBV7-3 | CASSSTMNTEAFF
TRBJ1-6 | TRBV14 | CASSQDGYSPLHF
TRBJ2-3 | TRBV18 | CASSDQETYTDTQYF
TRBJ2-2 | TRBV20-1 | CSARDTGTGDTGELFF